This TCR beta chain was documented in a study of vaccination effects on CD4 cells after COVID-19. Study overall: With the ViraFEST assay, the study expanded antigen-specific CD4+ T cells using viral peptide pools, then sequenced them. Notes on the study in general: The study, lacking early post-infection timepoints, had few convalescent patients.

This table comes from immunoSEQ multiplex PCR, and its TCRdb copy is limited to in-frame clones, with some not included. Of 72,000 or so clones listed, about 74% are singletons. As regards this clone: Its antigen is not identified.

This CDR3 region has 14 residues. The V gene's germline CDR1 is MRHNA and CDR2 SNTAGT. V shed 7 bases and J shed 3 bases, with 16 bases lying between them. Isolating CD4+ T cells followed less than 12 days of culture. All participants had two doses of either the BNT162b2 or mRNA-1273 vaccine. No vaccinee had earlier SARS-CoV-2 infection, and nucleocapsid antibodies were negative. IL-2 medium supplanted half the medium on days 3 and 7. The chain uses TRBV6-4 and TRBJ2-7, with D possibly called TRBD1 or TRBD2 (5 bases each). Sample: CD4+ T cells from PBMCs cultured without peptide, taken after COVID-19 vaccination. The clonotype was recovered from a human donor who received a COVID-19 vaccine. The CDR3 loop reads CASIDRKEVYEQYV. The CDR3 DNA is TGTGCCAGCATCGACAGAAAGGAGGTCTACGAGCAGTACGTC.